The 30 T cell receptor beta chains below were found in one sample sequenced in a study of regulatory T cells in long-lasting Graves disease (dated by TCRdb to 2020 to 2023). This specimen's time point label, interpreted: newly diagnosed GD, antithyroid drugs for less than 3 months. For both TCR sequencing and RNA sequencing, RNA was extracted from PBMCs using TRIzol. The library was produced with multiplex PCR. Sequencing relied on an Illumina HiSeq 4000. To build TCR beta libraries, CDR3 regions were amplified by Arm-PCR using iRepertoire HTBI primers. The raw public reads went through TCRdb reprocessing: fastp at Q25, MiXCR clone calling, in-frame beta chains kept. Rows are combined by CDR3 protein, so each entry shows the most common genes and DNA. A total of roughly 520,000 distinct CDR3 sequences appear in this sample, 12% of them only once. Over 7% of the sample is taken by the ten largest. This sample was shared with a second study, whose subject was T cells in Graves' hyperthyroidism and ophthalmopathy.

The specimen was peripheral blood mononuclear cells (PBMCs), collected at new diagnosis, from a patient treated with antithyroid drugs. The receptors derive from a woman aged 25 to 39 with Graves disease. Donor details come from another sample of the same person, matched by shared clones.

There are many counts of this clonotype. V gene TRBV6-1 combines with J gene TRBJ1-2; D gene uncertain. V was clipped by 4 bases and J by 8 bases, with 11 bases between them. Germline V gene lookup returns CDR1 MNHNS and CDR2 SASEGT. The CDR3 loop spans 12 amino acids. CDR3 bases: TGTGCCAGCAGTGTCGGCGGTGGAGGCTACACCTTC. Translating it yields CASSVGGGGYTF.

This clonotype was seen many times. The chain employs TRBV20-1 and TRBJ1-1, with 8 positions matching TRBD1. Per germline, CDR1 DFQATT and CDR2 SNEGSKA (reference sequence). The V gene end was trimmed by 2 bases and the J gene end by 2 bases; junction bases not matched to a gene: 4. The CDR3 is made up of 14 amino acids. As DNA, the CDR3 is TGCAGTGCTAGAACAGGGGGACCAAACACTGAAGCTTTCTTT. Residues: CSARTGGPNTEAFF.

This clonotype was counted a few times. At one end, the junction sequence differs from germline, possibly due to a read error. V usage is TRBV19 and J usage is TRBJ2-5; D might be TRBD1 or TRBD2, each matching 5 bases. This CDR3 contains 14 residues. Germline V gene lookup returns CDR1 LNHDA and CDR2 SQIVND (reference sequence). Here the CDR3 DNA reads TGTGCCAGTAGTGTGCAGGGACCCCAAGAGACCCGGTACTTC. It yields the protein CASSVQGPQETRYF.

In its sample, this clonotype was seen many times. The J gene is TRBJ2-3, the V gene TRBV2; 14 bases align to TRBD2. V trimming: 4 bases; J trimming: 7 bases; junction bases outside the gene matches: 4. CDR1 and CDR2 (germline): SNHLY, FYNNEI. The CDR3 consists of 15 residues. The CDR3 sequence: CASSGTSGRTYTQYF. For the CDR3, the DNA is TGTGCCAGCAGTGGGACTAGCGGGAGGACGTATACGCAGTATTTT.

The table lists this clonotype with many counts. This sequence joins TRBV12-3 or TRBV12-4 and TRBJ1-1, with 7 bases matching TRBD1. With V trimmed by 3 bases and J by 7 bases, 5 bases remained unmatched. This CDR3 contains 13 residues. CDR3 nucleotides: TGTGCCAGCAGTTTGACAGGGAGGAATGAAGCTTTCTTT. Translated: CASSLTGRNEAFF.

This clonotype was detected a few times. This chain joins TRBV4-3 and TRBJ1-1, with 8 bases matching TRBD1. Germline lookup yields CDR1 LGHNA and CDR2 YSLEER. J gave up 3 bases and V 0 bases, and 3 bases lay outside the gene matches. This CDR3 has 15 amino acids. Written as DNA, the CDR3 is TGCGCCAGCAGCCAAGATGAGACAGGGGACACTGAAGCTTTCTTT. This translates into CASSQDETGDTEAFF.

This clonotype was seen many times. This chain uses TRBV28 with TRBJ1-5; no firm D call. This CDR3 is 15 amino acids long. The V gene lost 3 bases and the J gene lost 6 bases, with 15 bases spanning the gap. The germline CDR1 and CDR2 sequences are MDHEN and SYDVKM. The CDR3 here is CASSLMAPRGQPQHF. The CDR3 DNA follows: TGTGCCAGCAGTTTGATGGCCCCCCGGGGTCAGCCCCAGCATTTT.

This clonotype appeared many times. The chain employs TRBV27 and TRBJ2-7; D unclear. Germline lookup yields CDR1 MNHEY and CDR2 SMNVEV (reference sequence). The CDR3 length is 15 residues. V was pared by 5 bases and J by 0 bases, with 14 bases between. CDR3 DNA sequence: TGTGCCAGCAGTAACCTACCAGTGAGCTCCTACGAGCAGTACTTC. Translated: CASSNLPVSSYEQYF.

This clonotype was observed a handful of times. The rearrangement joins TRBV30 to TRBJ2-1, with 11 bases lining up with TRBD2. The germline V gene encodes CDR1 GTSNPN and CDR2 SVGIG (reference sequence). Trimming took 5 bases from V and 6 from J; bases not matched to a gene: 6. The CDR3 has 14 residues. CDR3 sequence reads: CAWGSGRALNEQFF. DNA for the CDR3: TGTGCCTGGGGTAGCGGGAGGGCCCTCAATGAGCAGTTCTTC.

The chain employs TRBV18 and TRBJ1-5; D is unresolved. Per germline, CDR1 KGHSH and CDR2 LQKENI. V was pared by 3 bases and J by 4 bases, with 13 bases between. This CDR3 has 15 residues. The CDR3 spells CASSPGGVRNQPQHF. The DNA for the CDR3 is TGTGCCAGCTCACCGGGCGGGGTAAGGAATCAGCCCCAGCATTTT.

This clonotype was detected a few times. The genes are TRBV6-2 or TRBV6-3 and TRBJ1-2; D ambiguous. The CDR3 runs to 15 residues. The germline gives CDR1 MNHEY, CDR2 SVGEGT. Trimming pared 4 bases from V and 3 bases from J, leaving 15 bases between. For the CDR3, the DNA is TGTGCCAGCAGTTGCTCCTCGGGTTTAGACTATGGCTACACCTTC. Protein: CASSCSSGLDYGYTF.

V and J are TRBV6-5 and TRBJ2-1; TRBD2 matches at 10 bases. Germline trimming cut 2 bases from V and 4 bases from J; bases unmatched to any gene: 8. This CDR3 has 17 residues. CDR1 and CDR2 from the germline V gene are MNHEY and SVGAGI. CDR3 sequence reads: CASSYPPRTSGYNEQFF. CDR3 bases: TGTGCCAGCAGTTACCCTCCCCGGACTAGCGGTTACAATGAGCAGTTCTTC.

This clonotype occurred many times. V gene TRBV2 combines with J gene TRBJ1-6; no clear D gene. Germline CDR1 reads SNHLY; CDR2 reads FYNNEI. Deletions cut 4 bases from V and 6 bases from J, with 10 bases between. This CDR3 is 14 amino acids long. CDR3 bases: TGTGCCAGCAGTGGGGATTCCCCTAATTCACCCCTCCACTTT. Translation: CASSGDSPNSPLHF.

This clonotype was counted ten times or more. This chain joins TRBV20-1 and TRBJ1-5; 9 bases are a match to TRBD1. Germline V gene lookup returns CDR1 DFQATT and CDR2 SNEGSKA (reference sequence). This CDR3 is built from 15 residues. With 0 bases clipped from V and 7 bases from J, the junction kept 7 bases outside the gene matches. The CDR3 here is CSAREPGQGGQPQHF. The DNA for the CDR3 is TGCAGTGCTAGAGAACCGGGACAGGGAGGACAGCCCCAGCATTTT.

This clonotype showed up many times. The rearrangement links TRBV12-3 or TRBV12-4 to TRBJ2-7; 10 nucleotides align to TRBD2. CDR3 size: 16 residues. J was trimmed by 3 bases and V by 8 bases; bases with no gene match: 13. CDR3 nucleotides: TGTGCCAGCGCACGGTGGTCACGGACTAGCGGCTACGAGCAGTACTTC. Translation: CASARWSRTSGYEQYF.

The rearrangement joins TRBV9 to TRBJ2-1; possible D gene TRBD2, 6 bases. Germline V lookup: CDR1 SGDLS, CDR2 YYNGEE. V lost 0 bases and J lost 0, with 10 bases in between. CDR3 length: 16 amino acids. CDR3 in DNA: TGTGCCAGCAGCGTAGGGGGGACTCTCTCCTACAATGAGCAGTTCTTC. Protein product: CASSVGGTLSYNEQFF. Full variable domain (missing parts from reference TRBV9 and TRBJ2-1): DSGVTQTPKHLITATGQRVTLRCSPRSGDLSVYWYQQSLDQGLQFLIQYYNGEERAKGNILERFSAQQFPDLHSELNLSSLELGDSALYFCASSVGGTLSYNEQFFGPGTRLTVL.

The gene calls are TRBV19 and TRBJ2-7, with 7 bases aligning to TRBD1. CDR1 is LNHDA, CDR2 SQIVND, per germline (reference sequence). V lost 6 bases to trimming and J lost 1 base; unmatched junction nucleotides: 12. There are 16 residues in the CDR3. CDR3 in DNA: TGTGCCAGTAGCGCCCTAGGGACAGCTATATCCTACGAGCAGTACTTC. Amino acids: CASSALGTAISYEQYF. Together with reference TRBV19 and TRBJ2-7, the CDR3 gives the full variable domain: DGGITQSPKYLFRKEGQNVTLSCEQNLNHDAMYWYRQDPGQGLRLIYYSQIVNDFQKGDIAEGYSVSREKKESFPLTVTSAQKNPTAFYLCASSALGTAISYEQYFGPGTRLTVT.

This clonotype came up many times. The rearrangement uses TRBV30 and TRBJ1-2, with D perhaps matching TRBD1 (5 bases). CDR1 is GTSNPN and CDR2 is SVGIG in the germline V gene (reference sequence). V was pared by 0 bases and J by 4 bases, with 15 bases between. The CDR3 has 15 amino acids. CDR3 amino acids: CAWSVAAGWPYGYTF. Written as DNA, the CDR3 is TGTGCCTGGAGTGTCGCGGCAGGGTGGCCCTATGGCTACACCTTC.

Regarding this clonotype: The likely explanation is a read error, given a far larger clone one base away. This is likely a read error, given that the CDR3 carries no conserved phenylalanine or tryptophan at its end. The chain couples TRBV7-9 to TRBJ2-1; 13 positions agree with TRBD2. The germline V gene encodes CDR1 SEHNR and CDR2 FQNEAQ (reference sequence). The length of the CDR3 is 15 residues. V trimming: 5 bases; J trimming: 7 bases; junction bases outside the gene matches: 5. The CDR3: CASSPRTSGRNEQFL. The CDR3 DNA sequence: TGTGCCAGCAGCCCGAGGACTAGCGGGAGAAATGAGCAGTTCCTC.

This clonotype was recorded a few times. The chain recombines TRBV10-3 with TRBJ2-5; no clear D gene. This CDR3 contains 13 residues. The germline V gene has CDR1 ENHRY and CDR2 SYGVKD. Deletions cut 3 bases from V and 0 bases from J, with 5 bases between. The CDR3 loop reads CAISDSDQETQYF. In DNA form, the CDR3 reads TGTGCCATCAGTGACAGTGACCAAGAGACCCAGTACTTC.

This clonotype was counted ten times or more. The chain combines TRBV11-2 with TRBJ2-1, with a possible D match to TRBD1 (5 bases). CDR3 size: 14 residues. The germline V gene encodes CDR1 SGHAT and CDR2 FQNNGV. Trimming left V 6 bases short and J 5 bases short, with 14 bases between. The chain's CDR3 is CASRTMTVNNEQFF. The CDR3 DNA follows: TGTGCCAGCAGAACGATGACAGTTAACAATGAGCAGTTCTTC.

This clonotype was found many times. The chain combines TRBV28 with TRBJ2-7, with 14 bases matching TRBD2. The V segment lost 7 bases and the J segment 6 bases; nucleotides outside the gene matches: 11. Germline lookup yields CDR1 MDHEN and CDR2 SYDVKM. This CDR3 has 16 residues. Here the CDR3 DNA reads TGTGCCAGCACACCGACTAGCGGGAGGGCCAGCCTCGAGCAGTACTTC. It codes for CASTPTSGRASLEQYF.

This clonotype was observed a few times. An end of the junction differs from the germline gene, which may be a read error. The CDR3 DNA sequence: TGTGCCAGTAGTCACGGCCAGGGGAACGCTGAAGCTTTCTTT. The encoded protein is CASSHGQGNAEAFF. The rearrangement links TRBV19 to TRBJ1-1; TRBD1 is a possible D gene (6 bases). The CDR3 is 14 residues long. CDR1 and CDR2 from the germline V gene are LNHDA and SQIVND (reference sequence).

The chain combines TRBV5-4 with TRBJ1-4; perhaps TRBD1 as D (6 bases). Trimming shortened V by 7 bases and J by 0 bases, and 13 bases separated the two germline ends. Germline CDR1 is SGHNT and CDR2 is YYREEE (reference sequence). The CDR3 extends over 15 amino acids. This CDR3 is CASGGGTATNEKLFF. In DNA, the CDR3 is TGTGCCAGCGGAGGGGGAACCGCAACTAATGAAAAACTGTTTTTT.

In its sample, this clonotype was seen many times. The J gene is TRBJ2-1, the V gene TRBV4-3; D might be TRBD2 (6 bases). The CDR3 sequence is 13 residues long. The ends were cut back, 3 bases at V and 10 bases at J, with 13 bases in the middle. CDR1 LGHNA and CDR2 YSLEER come from the germline V gene. CDR3 in DNA: TGCGCCAGCAGCCAGGGACTGGGGGGAGAGCAGTTCTTC. Residues: CASSQGLGGEQFF.

This clonotype was found a few times. V and J are TRBV5-6 and TRBJ1-5; possibly TRBD1 for D (6 bases). CDR1 is SGHDT, CDR2 YYEEEE, per germline. The CDR3 extends over 14 amino acids. Trimming took off 4 bases at V and 0 bases at J, with 8 bases between the two ends. The CDR3 region is CASSSRGSNQPQHF. CDR3 in DNA: TGTGCCAGCAGCAGCAGGGGTAGCAATCAGCCCCAGCATTTT. The full variable domain, with the rest looked up from reference TRBV5-6 and TRBJ1-5, is DAGVTQSPTHLIKTRGQQVTLRCSPKSGHDTVSWYQQALGQGPQFIFQYYEEEERQRGNFPDRFSGHQFPNYSSELNVNALLLGDSALYLCASSSRGSNQPQHFGDGTRLSIL.

As for this clonotype: With a much larger clone just one base away, this may be a read error. The V and J genes are TRBV5-1 and TRBJ2-5; 7 positions agree with TRBD1. The CDR3 length is 15 residues. Germline V gives CDR1 SGHRS, CDR2 YFSETQ. The CDR3 sequence is CASSLQGNYQETQSF. The DNA for the CDR3 is TGCGCCAGCAGCCTACAGGGGAACTACCAAGAGACCCAGTCCTTC. Full variable domain (outside the CDR3, taken from reference TRBV5-1 and TRBJ2-5): KAGVTQTPRYLIKTRGQQVTLSCSPISGHRSVSWYQQTPGQGLQFLFEYFSETQRNKGNFPGRFSGRQFSNSRSEMNVSTLELGDSALYLCASSLQGNYQETQSFGPGTRLLVL.

This clonotype came up a few times. The chain couples TRBV20-1 to TRBJ1-6; D gene uncertain. Germline V gene sequence: CDR1 DFQATT, CDR2 SNEGSKA (reference sequence). Trimming removed 2 bases from V and 0 bases from J, with 8 bases in between. The CDR3 is 15 residues long. CDR3 DNA: TGCAGTGCTAGACAGTTCAGCTCCTATAATTCACCCCTCCACTTT. Translation: CSARQFSSYNSPLHF.

Many counts were recorded for this clonotype. The chain recombines TRBV12-3 or TRBV12-4 with TRBJ1-5; 7 bases line up with TRBD1. The CDR3 consists of 13 residues. The V segment lost 8 bases and the J segment 5 bases; nucleotides outside the gene matches: 6. The CDR3 here is CASQDRTYQPQHF. The CDR3 DNA reads TGTGCCAGCCAGGACAGGACCTATCAGCCCCAGCATTTT.

Points on this clonotype: A much bigger clone sits one base away, suggesting this may be a read error. The chain recombines TRBV11-2 with TRBJ2-3, with D possibly being TRBD1 (5 bases). The DNA end lines up better with TRBJ1-1; the J call may be wrong. The germline gives CDR1 SGHAT, CDR2 FQNNGV. This CDR3 has 12 residues. The CDR3 DNA follows: TGTGCCAGCAGATGGGGCAGACATCAAGCTTTCTTT. Residues: CASRWGRHQAFF.